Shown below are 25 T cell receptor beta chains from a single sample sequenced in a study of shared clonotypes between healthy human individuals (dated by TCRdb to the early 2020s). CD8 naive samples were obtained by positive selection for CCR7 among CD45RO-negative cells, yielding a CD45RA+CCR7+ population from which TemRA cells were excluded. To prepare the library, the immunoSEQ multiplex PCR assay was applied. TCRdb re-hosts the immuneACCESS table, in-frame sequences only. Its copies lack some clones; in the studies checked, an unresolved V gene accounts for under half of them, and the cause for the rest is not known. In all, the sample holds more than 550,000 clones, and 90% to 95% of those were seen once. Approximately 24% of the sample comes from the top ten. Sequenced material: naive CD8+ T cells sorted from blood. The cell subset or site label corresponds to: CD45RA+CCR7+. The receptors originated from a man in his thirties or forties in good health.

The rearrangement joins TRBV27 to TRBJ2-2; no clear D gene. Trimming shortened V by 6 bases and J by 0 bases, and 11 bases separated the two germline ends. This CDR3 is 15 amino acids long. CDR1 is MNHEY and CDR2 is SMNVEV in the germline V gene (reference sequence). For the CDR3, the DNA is TGTGCCAGCAGCCCAGACTCCGCGAACACCGGGGAGCTGTTTTTT. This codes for CASSPDSANTGELFF.

This CDR3 is CASSPAGTGNHNEQFF. In DNA form, the CDR3 reads TGTGCCAGCTCACCCGCCGGGACAGGGAACCACAATGAGCAGTTCTTC. The chain recombines TRBV18 with TRBJ2-1, with TRBD1 identical over 9 bases. There are 16 residues in the CDR3. Trimming cost V 3 bases and J 5 bases; bases outside gene matches: 8. Germline V gives CDR1 KGHSH, CDR2 LQKENI.

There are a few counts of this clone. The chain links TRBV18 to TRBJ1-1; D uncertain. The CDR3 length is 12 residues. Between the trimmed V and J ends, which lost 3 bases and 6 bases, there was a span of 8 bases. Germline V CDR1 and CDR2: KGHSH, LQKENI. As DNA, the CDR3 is TGTGCCAGCTCACCTGGCGAACCTGAAGCTTTCTTT. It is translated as CASSPGEPEAFF. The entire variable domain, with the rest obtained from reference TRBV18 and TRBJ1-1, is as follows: NAGVMQNPRHLVRRRGQEARLRCSPMKGHSHVYWYRQLPEEGLKFMVYLQKENIIDESGMPKERFSAEFPKEGPSILRIQQVVRGDSAAYFCASSPGEPEAFFGQGTRLTVV.

CDR3 in amino acids: CASSEWTGEVNYEQYF. CDR3 bases: TGTGCCAGCAGCGAGTGGACAGGGGAAGTGAACTACGAGCAGTACTTC. The chain couples TRBV5-6 to TRBJ2-7; 9 nucleotides align to TRBD1. This CDR3 has 16 residues. The V gene end was trimmed by 4 bases and the J gene end by 3 bases; junction bases not matched to a gene: 11. CDR1 is SGHDT and CDR2 is YYEEEE in the germline V gene.

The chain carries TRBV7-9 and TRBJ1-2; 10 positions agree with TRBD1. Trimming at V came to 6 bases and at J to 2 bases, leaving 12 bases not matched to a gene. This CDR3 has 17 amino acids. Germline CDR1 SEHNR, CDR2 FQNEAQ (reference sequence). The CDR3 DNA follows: TGTGCCAGCAGTGGACAGGGGGTGTTCGGAATCAACTATGGCTACACCTTC. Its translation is CASSGQGVFGINYGYTF.

The CDR3: CASSQEPGLAGEQYF. The CDR3 DNA is TGCGCCAGCAGCCAGGAACCGGGACTAGCGGGGGAGCAGTACTTC. The rearrangement joins TRBV4-3 to TRBJ2-7; 13 nucleotides match TRBD2. CDR1 LGHNA and CDR2 YSLEER come from the germline V gene. With V trimmed by 3 bases and J by 7 bases, 6 bases remained unmatched. CDR3 length: 15 residues.

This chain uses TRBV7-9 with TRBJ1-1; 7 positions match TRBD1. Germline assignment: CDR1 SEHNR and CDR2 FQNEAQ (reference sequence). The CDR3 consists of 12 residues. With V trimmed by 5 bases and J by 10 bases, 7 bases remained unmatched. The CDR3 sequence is CASSEQGKGAFF. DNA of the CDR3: TGTGCCAGCAGCGAACAGGGGAAGGGAGCTTTCTTT.

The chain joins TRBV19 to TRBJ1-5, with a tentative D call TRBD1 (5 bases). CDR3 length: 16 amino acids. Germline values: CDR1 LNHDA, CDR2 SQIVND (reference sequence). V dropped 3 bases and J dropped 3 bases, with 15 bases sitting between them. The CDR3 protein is CASSISGVTYNQPQHF. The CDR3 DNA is TGTGCCAGTAGTATTTCGGGGGTAACATACAATCAGCCCCAGCATTTT.

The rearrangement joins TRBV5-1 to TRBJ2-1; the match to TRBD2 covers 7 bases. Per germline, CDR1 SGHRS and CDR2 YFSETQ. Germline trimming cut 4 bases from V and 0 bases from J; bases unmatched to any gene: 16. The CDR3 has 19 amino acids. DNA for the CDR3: TGCGCCAGCAGCGGGGGAAAGACTAGCACCCAAGACTCCTACAATGAGCAGTTCTTC. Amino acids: CASSGGKTSTQDSYNEQFF. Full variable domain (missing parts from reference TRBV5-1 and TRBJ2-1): KAGVTQTPRYLIKTRGQQVTLSCSPISGHRSVSWYQQTPGQGLQFLFEYFSETQRNKGNFPGRFSGRQFSNSRSEMNVSTLELGDSALYLCASSGGKTSTQDSYNEQFFGPGTRLTVL.

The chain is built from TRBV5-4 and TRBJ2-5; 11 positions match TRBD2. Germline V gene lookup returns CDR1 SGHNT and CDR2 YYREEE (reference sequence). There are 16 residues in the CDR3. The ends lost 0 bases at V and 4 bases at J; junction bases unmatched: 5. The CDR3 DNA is TGTGCCAGCAGCTTGGATAGCGGGAGGGCCTTAGAGACCCAGTACTTC. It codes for CASSLDSGRALETQYF.

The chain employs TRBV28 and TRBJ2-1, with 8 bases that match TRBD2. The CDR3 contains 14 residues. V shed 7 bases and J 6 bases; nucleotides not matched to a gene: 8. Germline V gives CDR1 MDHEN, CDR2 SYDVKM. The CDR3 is CASTARLATNEQFF. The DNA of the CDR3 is TGTGCCAGCACCGCCCGACTAGCGACCAATGAGCAGTTCTTC.

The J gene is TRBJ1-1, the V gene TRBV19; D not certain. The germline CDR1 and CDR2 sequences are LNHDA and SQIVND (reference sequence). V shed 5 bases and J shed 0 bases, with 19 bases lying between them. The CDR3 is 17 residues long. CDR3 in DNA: TGTGCCAGTAGTGCGATCAGTACAGCCTCTTTGAACACTGAAGCTTTCTTT. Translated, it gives CASSAISTASLNTEAFF.

CDR3 residues: CAIRDRLGGEQYF. The CDR3 region has the DNA TGTGCCATCAGGGACCGACTTGGAGGAGAGCAGTACTTC. The rearrangement links TRBV28 to TRBJ2-7; D tentatively fits TRBD1 or TRBD2 (5 bases each). Trimming cost V 10 bases and J 7 bases, with 20 bases left between them. Germline-derived CDR1 and CDR2 are MDHEN and SYDVKM. The CDR3 spans 13 residues.

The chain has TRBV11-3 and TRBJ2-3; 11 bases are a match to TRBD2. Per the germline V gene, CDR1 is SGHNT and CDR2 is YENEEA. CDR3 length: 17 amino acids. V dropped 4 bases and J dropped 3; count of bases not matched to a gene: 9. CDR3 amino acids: CASSSPVAGGGTDTQYF. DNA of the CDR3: TGTGCCAGCAGCTCCCCCGTAGCGGGAGGGGGAACAGATACGCAGTATTTT.

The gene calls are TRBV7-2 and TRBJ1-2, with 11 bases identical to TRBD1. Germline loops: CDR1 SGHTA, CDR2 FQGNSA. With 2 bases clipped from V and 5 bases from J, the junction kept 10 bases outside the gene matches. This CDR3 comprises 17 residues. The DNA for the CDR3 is TGTGCCAGCAGCTTACCTCGGTCCGGGACAGGGGGGTATGGCTACACCTTC. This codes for CASSLPRSGTGGYGYTF.

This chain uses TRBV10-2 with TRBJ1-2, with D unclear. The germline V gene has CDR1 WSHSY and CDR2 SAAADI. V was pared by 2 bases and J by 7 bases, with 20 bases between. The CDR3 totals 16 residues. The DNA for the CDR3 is TGCGCCAGCAGTGAGGCCCACGCCGGGGAAGGTTCTGGCTACACCTTC. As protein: CASSEAHAGEGSGYTF.

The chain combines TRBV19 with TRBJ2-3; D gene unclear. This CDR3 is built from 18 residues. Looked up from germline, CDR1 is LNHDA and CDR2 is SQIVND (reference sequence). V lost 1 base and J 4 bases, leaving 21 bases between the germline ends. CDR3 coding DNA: TGTGCCAGTAGTATAGGCTACTGGGCGGTAGTGGGCCCAGATACGCAGTATTTT. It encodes CASSIGYWAVVGPDTQYF.

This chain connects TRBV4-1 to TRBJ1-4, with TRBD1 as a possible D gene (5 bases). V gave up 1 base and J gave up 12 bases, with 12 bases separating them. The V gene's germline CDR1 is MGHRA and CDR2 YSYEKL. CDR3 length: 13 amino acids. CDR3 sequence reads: CASSQAQGIELFF. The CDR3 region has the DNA TGCGCCAGCAGCCAAGCGCAGGGAATAGAACTGTTTTTT.

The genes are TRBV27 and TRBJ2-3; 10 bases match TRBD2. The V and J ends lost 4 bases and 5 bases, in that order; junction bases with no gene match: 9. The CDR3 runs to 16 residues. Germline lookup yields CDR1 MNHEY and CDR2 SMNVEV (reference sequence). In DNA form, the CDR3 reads TGTGCCAGCAGTTCCGTAGCGGGAGGCCCGAGAGATACGCAGTATTTT. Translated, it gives CASSSVAGGPRDTQYF.

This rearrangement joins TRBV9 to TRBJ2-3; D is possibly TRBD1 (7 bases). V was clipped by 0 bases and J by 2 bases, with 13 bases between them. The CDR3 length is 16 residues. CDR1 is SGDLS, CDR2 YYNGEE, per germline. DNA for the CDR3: TGTGCCAGCAGCGTAGAGGGGGCGGGGCTCACAGATACGCAGTATTTT. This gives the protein CASSVEGAGLTDTQYF.

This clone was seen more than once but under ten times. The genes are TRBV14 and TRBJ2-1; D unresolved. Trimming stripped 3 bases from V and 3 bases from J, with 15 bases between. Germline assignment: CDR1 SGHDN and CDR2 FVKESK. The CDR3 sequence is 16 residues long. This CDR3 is CASSHRLVGSYNEQFF. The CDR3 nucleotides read TGTGCCAGCAGCCATCGACTCGTCGGCAGCTACAATGAGCAGTTCTTC.

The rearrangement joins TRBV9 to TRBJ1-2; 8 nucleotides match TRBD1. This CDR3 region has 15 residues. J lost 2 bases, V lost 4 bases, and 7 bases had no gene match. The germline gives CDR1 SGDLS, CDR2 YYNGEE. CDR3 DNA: TGTGCCAGCAGCACCCGGACAGGGCGAAACTATGGCTACACCTTC. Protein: CASSTRTGRNYGYTF.

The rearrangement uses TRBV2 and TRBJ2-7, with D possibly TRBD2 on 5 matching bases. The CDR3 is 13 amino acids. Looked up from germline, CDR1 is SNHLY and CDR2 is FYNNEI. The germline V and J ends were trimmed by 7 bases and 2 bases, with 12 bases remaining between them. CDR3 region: CASTEGGPYEQYF. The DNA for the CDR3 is TGTGCCAGCACCGAGGGCGGCCCCTACGAGCAGTACTTC.

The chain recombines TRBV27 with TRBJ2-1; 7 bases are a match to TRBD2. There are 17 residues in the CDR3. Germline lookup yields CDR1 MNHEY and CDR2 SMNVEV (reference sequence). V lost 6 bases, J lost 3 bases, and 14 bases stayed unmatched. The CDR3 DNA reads TGTGCCAGCAGAAGCGACGAGGCGGGAGTAAACTACAATGAGCAGTTCTTC. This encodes CASRSDEAGVNYNEQFF.

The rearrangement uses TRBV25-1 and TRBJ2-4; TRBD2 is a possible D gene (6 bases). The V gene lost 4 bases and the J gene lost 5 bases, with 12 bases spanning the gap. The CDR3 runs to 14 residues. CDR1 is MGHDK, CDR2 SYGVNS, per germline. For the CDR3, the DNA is TGTGCCAGCAGTGCCGGCAGGGAGGAAAACATTCAGTACTTC. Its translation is CASSAGREENIQYF. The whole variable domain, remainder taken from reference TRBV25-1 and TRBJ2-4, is EADIYQTPRYLVIGTGKKITLECSQTMGHDKMYWYQQDPGMELHLIHYSYGVNSTEKGDLSSESTVSRIRTEHFPLTLESARPSHTSQYLCASSAGREENIQYFGAGTRLSVL.